Listed here are 30 T cell receptor beta chains from one sample, sequenced in a study of OX40 agonist ivuxolimab in advanced cancers. Data came from immunoSEQ multiplex PCR; TCRdb stores just in-frame clones and leaves some out. The table shows roughly 28,000 clones, with 83% occurring only once. This material consisted of CD4+ or CD8+ T cells sorted from blood, taken in a trial of the OX40 agonist ivuxolimab. These TCRs come from an adult with an advanced solid tumor such as melanoma, head and neck, liver or kidney cancer.

The chain couples TRBV21-1 to TRBJ1-2; TRBD1 is the table's D call and was not checked against the DNA. TRBV21-1 is labeled a pseudogene. The CDR3 length is 14 residues. The CDR3 reads CASKNRGSDYGYTF. CDR3 bases: TGTGCCAGCAAAAACAGGGGGTCTGACTATGGCTACACCTTC.

The chain recombines TRBV19 with TRBJ1-6, with 8 bases matching TRBD1. Trimming removed 6 bases from V and 7 bases from J; junction bases left unmatched: 5. This CDR3 spans 14 amino acids. In germline, CDR1 is LNHDA, CDR2 SQIVND (reference sequence). The DNA for the CDR3 is TGTGCCAGTAGGGCGGACAGGGTAAATTCACCCCTCCACTTT. Residues: CASRADRVNSPLHF.

This rearrangement joins TRBV4-2 to TRBJ2-1, with 9 bases lining up with TRBD1. V lost 5 bases, J lost 6 bases, and 5 bases stayed unmatched. Germline V gives CDR1 LGHNA, CDR2 YNFKEQ. The CDR3 is made up of 14 amino acids. The CDR3 DNA reads TGTGCCAGCAGCGGGGGGACAGGGAGCAATGAGCAGTTCTTC. Translated: CASSGGTGSNEQFF.

V and J are TRBV5-1 and TRBJ1-1; D may be TRBD1 (6 bases). Trimming cost V 5 bases and J 2 bases, with 16 bases left between them. Germline CDR1 reads SGHRS; CDR2 reads YFSETQ. The CDR3 runs to 15 residues. The CDR3 DNA sequence: TGCGCCAGCAGTCCCTCAGGGGTATTAAACACTGAAGCTTTCTTT. It encodes CASSPSGVLNTEAFF.

This rearrangement joins TRBV2 to TRBJ2-5; 7 nucleotides agree with TRBD2. After removal of 2 bases from V and 5 bases from J, the junction contained 11 bases not matched to a gene. Germline CDR1 is SNHLY and CDR2 is FYNNEI. CDR3 length: 16 residues. The CDR3 nucleotides read TGTGCCAGCAGTGAATCCCCGGGGGGATTCTCGGAGACCCAGTACTTC. Protein: CASSESPGGFSETQYF.

This clone showed up just once. The chain is built from TRBV6-5 and TRBJ2-5, with D possibly being TRBD1 (5 bases). CDR3 length: 15 residues. The germline gives CDR1 MNHEY, CDR2 SVGAGI. The V end lost 5 bases, the J end lost 2 bases, and 15 bases lay between the germline ends. CDR3: CASSNIGAQQETQYF. In nucleotides, the CDR3 is TGTGCCAGCAGTAATATAGGGGCCCAACAAGAGACCCAGTACTTC.

The chain employs TRBV7-9 and TRBJ2-5; TRBD2 matches 9 bases. CDR3 length equals 15 residues. V gave up 5 bases and J gave up 5 bases; unmatched junction bases: 9. The germline CDR1 and CDR2 sequences are SEHNR and FQNEAQ (reference sequence). CDR3 region: CASSHQAGGVETQYF. DNA of the CDR3: TGTGCCAGCAGCCACCAAGCGGGGGGCGTGGAGACCCAGTACTTC.

CDR3 nucleotides: TGTGCCAGCAGCCTATGGACACGGATGAACACTGAAGCTTTCTTT. The encoded protein is CASSLWTRMNTEAFF. The chain couples TRBV14 to TRBJ1-1; possible D gene TRBD1, 5 bases. The CDR3 is 15 residues long. With 4 bases removed from V and 0 bases from J, the gap between germline ends came to 12 bases. The V gene's germline CDR1 is SGHDN and CDR2 FVKESK.

J is TRBJ2-1 and V is TRBV5-3; TRBD1 or TRBD2 may be the D gene (7 bases each). TRBV5-3 has ORF status, its function being uncertain. This CDR3 spans 15 amino acids. V was clipped by 9 bases and J by 4 bases, with 20 bases between them. In DNA form, the CDR3 reads TGTGCCACCTCTGGCTGGCAGGGGGGGTACAATGAGCAGTTCTTC. Protein product: CATSGWQGGYNEQFF.

This chain joins TRBV13 and TRBJ2-7; TRBD1 matches 10 bases. Germline V gives CDR1 PRHDT, CDR2 FYEKMQ (reference sequence). Trimming at V came to 4 bases and at J to 4 bases, leaving 4 bases not matched to a gene. The CDR3 spans 14 residues. CDR3 sequence: CASSSGTGEYEQYF. The DNA for the CDR3 is TGTGCCAGCAGCTCCGGGACAGGGGAGTACGAGCAGTACTTC.

The chain links TRBV4-1 to TRBJ2-1; 7 bases align to TRBD2. Germline-derived CDR1 and CDR2 are MGHRA and YSYEKL. The CDR3 is made up of 13 amino acids. V lost 2 bases, J lost 10 bases, and 5 bases stayed unmatched. The CDR3 region has the DNA TGCGCCAGCAGCCAACTAGTGCGGGGGGAGCAGTTCTTC. This codes for CASSQLVRGEQFF.

The chain combines TRBV7-9 with TRBJ1-1; D not certain. CDR1 and CDR2 (germline): SEHNR, FQNEAQ (reference sequence). CDR3 length equals 13 residues. V was shortened by 1 base and J by 4 bases, with 7 bases between the two germline ends. As DNA, the CDR3 is TGTGCCAGCAGCTTAGAGTCGGCCACTGAAGCTTTCTTT. Translated: CASSLESATEAFF. Complete variable domain (other parts from reference TRBV7-9 and TRBJ1-1): DTGVSQNPRHKITKRGQNVTFRCDPISEHNRLYWYRQTLGQGPEFLTYFQNEAQLEKSRLLSDRFSAERPKGSFSTLEIQRTEQGDSAMYLCASSLESATEAFFGQGTRLTVV.

This chain joins TRBV6-4 and TRBJ1-6; maybe TRBD1 (5 bases). Germline loops: CDR1 MRHNA, CDR2 SNTAGT. The V end was cut by 1 base, the J end by 0 bases, with 13 bases between. This CDR3 has 18 amino acids. The CDR3 protein is CASSDLLQGSSYNSPLHF. CDR3 bases: TGTGCCAGCAGTGACTTACTCCAGGGCAGCTCCTATAATTCACCCCTCCACTTT.

The chain recombines TRBV6-5 with TRBJ1-5; D is unclear. Deletions cut 3 bases from V and 3 bases from J, with 9 bases between. The CDR3 spans 14 residues. Looked up from germline, CDR1 is MNHEY and CDR2 is SVGAGI. CDR3 region: CASSYGPTNQPQHF. The DNA for the CDR3 is TGTGCCAGCAGTTATGGACCTACCAATCAGCCCCAGCATTTT.

The count of this clone is one. The V gene is TRBV7-9, the J gene TRBJ2-1, with D maybe TRBD2 (5 bases). Looked up from germline, CDR1 is SEHNR and CDR2 is FQNEAQ (reference sequence). V shed 1 base and J shed 0 bases, with 16 bases lying between them. The CDR3 loop spans 18 amino acids. CDR3 residues: CASSLEAGPTRSYNEQFF. The DNA of the CDR3 is TGTGCCAGCAGCTTAGAGGCGGGCCCAACCCGCTCCTACAATGAGCAGTTCTTC. The full variable domain, completed using reference TRBV7-9 and TRBJ2-1, is DTGVSQNPRHKITKRGQNVTFRCDPISEHNRLYWYRQTLGQGPEFLTYFQNEAQLEKSRLLSDRFSAERPKGSFSTLEIQRTEQGDSAMYLCASSLEAGPTRSYNEQFFGPGTRLTVL.

The V gene is TRBV11-2, the J gene TRBJ2-6; no clear D gene. The germline V gene has CDR1 SGHAT and CDR2 FQNNGV. The CDR3 has 15 amino acids. V lost 5 bases, J lost 0 bases, and 8 bases lay in between. The CDR3 loop reads CASSPFSSGANVLTF. The CDR3 bases are TGTGCCAGCAGCCCCTTTTCCTCTGGGGCCAACGTCCTGACTTTC.

The V call is TRBV11-1, the J call TRBJ1-1, with 7 bases matching TRBD1. Germline assignment: CDR1 SGHAT and CDR2 FQDESV (reference sequence). Trimming cost V 5 bases and J 1 base; bases outside gene matches: 10. This CDR3 contains 16 residues. Here the CDR3 DNA reads TGTGCCAGCAGCGCACCCCGGACAGGACCGAACACTGAAGCTTTCTTT. This codes for CASSAPRTGPNTEAFF.

The chain employs TRBV5-4 and TRBJ2-5; tentatively, D is TRBD1 (5 bases). This CDR3 region has 14 residues. Trimming took off 0 bases at V and 1 base at J, with 7 bases between the two ends. CDR1 is SGHNT and CDR2 is YYREEE in the germline V gene (reference sequence). In DNA form, the CDR3 reads TGTGCCAGCAGCTTGGTTCAGGGCCAAGAGACCCAGTACTTC. Translated, it gives CASSLVQGQETQYF. Supplemented by reference TRBV5-4 and TRBJ2-5, the full variable domain reads ETGVTQSPTHLIKTRGQQVTLRCSSQSGHNTVSWYQQALGQGPQFIFQYYREEENGRGNFPPRFSGLQFPNYSSELNVNALELDDSALYLCASSLVQGQETQYFGPGTRLLVL.

This clone was found once. The CDR3 DNA reads TGCGCCAGCAGCCAAGTTCACGGACAGGGCTACGAAAAACTGTTTTTT. Its translation is CASSQVHGQGYEKLFF. This chain links TRBV4-1 with TRBJ1-4; 8 bases are a match to TRBD1. This CDR3 is 16 amino acids long. V gave up 1 base and J gave up 8 bases; unmatched junction bases: 9. The V gene's germline CDR1 is MGHRA and CDR2 YSYEKL.

The chain combines TRBV7-8 with TRBJ1-4; D perhaps matches TRBD1 (5 bases). Trimming left V 1 base short and J 2 bases short, with 8 bases between. Per the germline V gene, CDR1 is SGHVS and CDR2 is FQNEAQ. This CDR3 region has 15 residues. The CDR3 here is CASSLEGQTNEKLFF. CDR3 in DNA: TGTGCCAGCAGCTTAGAGGGGCAGACTAATGAAAAACTGTTTTTT.

This clone was counted once. The chain joins TRBV29-1 to TRBJ2-3; no clear D. The CDR3 covers 10 residues. Germline CDR1 is SQVTM and CDR2 is ANQGSEA. V dropped 5 bases and J dropped 4 bases, with 4 bases sitting between them. CDR3 protein: CSVRADTQYF. Here the CDR3 DNA reads TGCAGCGTTAGGGCAGATACGCAGTATTTT.

This chain uses TRBV7-9 with TRBJ1-1; D is uncertain. Germline V gives CDR1 SEHNR, CDR2 FQNEAQ (reference sequence). The CDR3 runs to 12 residues. The ends were cut back, 8 bases at V and 1 base at J, with 8 bases in the middle. CDR3 nucleotide sequence: TGTGCCAGCGAGCAGCCGAACACTGAAGCTTTCTTT. It translates to CASEQPNTEAFF.

The chain employs TRBV19 and TRBJ1-2; D uncertain. The CDR3 extends over 12 amino acids. V dropped 7 bases and J dropped 2 bases, with 8 bases sitting between them. Germline loops: CDR1 LNHDA, CDR2 SQIVND (reference sequence). The CDR3 sequence: CASTRENYGYTF. Here the CDR3 DNA reads TGTGCCAGTACAAGGGAAAACTATGGCTACACCTTC.

This clone was observed once. The chain uses TRBV4-2 and TRBJ2-3; TRBD2 aligns across 10 bases. The CDR3 extends over 16 amino acids. Germline values: CDR1 LGHNA, CDR2 YNFKEQ. The V and J ends lost 4 bases and 1 base, in that order; junction bases with no gene match: 5. CDR3 sequence: CASSPQLAGGTDTQYF. The CDR3 DNA is TGTGCCAGCAGCCCCCAGCTAGCGGGGGGCACAGATACGCAGTATTTT.

This sequence joins TRBV19 and TRBJ2-7, with D maybe TRBD2 (6 bases). Germline CDR1 LNHDA, CDR2 SQIVND (reference sequence). This CDR3 is 15 amino acids long. The V gene lost 1 base and the J gene lost 1 base, with 11 bases spanning the gap. CDR3: CASSIGGRRSYEQYF. The CDR3 DNA reads TGTGCCAGTAGTATAGGTGGGAGGAGGTCCTACGAGCAGTACTTC.

The V gene is TRBV6-5, the J gene TRBJ1-2; a possible D gene is TRBD1 (6 bases). The CDR3 has 14 residues. V lost 0 bases to trimming and J lost 5 bases, with 10 bases between them. Germline V CDR1 and CDR2: MNHEY, SVGAGI. This CDR3 is CASSYSEGDYGYTF. CDR3 nucleotides: TGTGCCAGCAGTTACTCGGAGGGGGATTATGGCTACACCTTC.

The chain couples TRBV13 to TRBJ2-3, with TRBD1 matching 8 bases. CDR3 length: 16 amino acids. Germline loops: CDR1 PRHDT, CDR2 FYEKMQ (reference sequence). Trimming at V came to 4 bases and at J to 0 bases, leaving 6 bases not matched to a gene. CDR3 protein: CASSSGQVTSTDTQYF. DNA for the CDR3: TGTGCCAGCAGCTCGGGACAGGTAACTAGCACAGATACGCAGTATTTT.

The V gene is TRBV27, the J gene TRBJ2-5; 9 bases line up with TRBD2. The CDR3 covers 15 residues. V lost 0 bases and J lost 5; bases outside the gene matches: 4. The V gene's germline CDR1 is MNHEY and CDR2 SMNVEV (reference sequence). CDR3 sequence (DNA): TGTGCCAGCAGTTTATCCCCAGCGGGGGGTGAGACCCAGTACTTC. The encoded protein is CASSLSPAGGETQYF.

The V and J genes are TRBV4-2 and TRBJ2-7, with 10 bases fitting TRBD2. In germline, CDR1 is LGHNA, CDR2 YNFKEQ. The CDR3 is 16 amino acids. Trimming removed 2 bases from V and 2 bases from J; junction bases left unmatched: 6. CDR3 amino acids: CASSQLTSGVPYEQYF. The CDR3 bases are TGTGCCAGCAGCCAACTAACTAGCGGGGTACCCTACGAGCAGTACTTC.

The genes are TRBV5-5 and TRBJ1-1; D is undetermined. CDR1 is SGHKS and CDR2 is YYEKEE in the germline V gene (reference sequence). Trimming removed 3 bases from V and 1 base from J, with 13 bases in between. This CDR3 is built from 15 residues. The chain's CDR3 is CASSWVIWGNTEAFF. In nucleotides, the CDR3 is TGTGCCAGCAGCTGGGTTATTTGGGGGAACACTGAAGCTTTCTTT.